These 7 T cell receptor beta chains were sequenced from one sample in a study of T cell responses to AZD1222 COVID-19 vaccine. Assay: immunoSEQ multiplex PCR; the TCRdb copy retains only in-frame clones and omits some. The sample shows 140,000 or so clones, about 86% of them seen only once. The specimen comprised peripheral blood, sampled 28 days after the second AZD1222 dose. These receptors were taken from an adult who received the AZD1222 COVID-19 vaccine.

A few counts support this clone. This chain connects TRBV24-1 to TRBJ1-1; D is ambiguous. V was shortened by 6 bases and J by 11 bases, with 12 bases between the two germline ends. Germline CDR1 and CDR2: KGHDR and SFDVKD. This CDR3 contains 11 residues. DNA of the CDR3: TGTGCCACCAGTTCAGGAATCGCGGCTTTCTTT. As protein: CATSSGIAAFF.

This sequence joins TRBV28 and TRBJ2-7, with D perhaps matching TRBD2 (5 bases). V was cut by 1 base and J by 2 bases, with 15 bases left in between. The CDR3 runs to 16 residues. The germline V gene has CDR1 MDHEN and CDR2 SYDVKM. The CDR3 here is CASSLSPTSVTYEQYF. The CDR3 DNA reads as TGTGCCAGCAGTTTATCCCCAACTAGTGTAACCTACGAGCAGTACTTC.

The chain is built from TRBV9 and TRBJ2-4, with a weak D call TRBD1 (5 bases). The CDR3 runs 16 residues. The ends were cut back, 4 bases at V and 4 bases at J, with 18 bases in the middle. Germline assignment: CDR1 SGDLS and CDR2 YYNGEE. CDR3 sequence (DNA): TGTGCCAGCAGCCTTAGACGGAATCACAGGAAAAACATTCAGTACTTC. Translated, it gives CASSLRRNHRKNIQYF.

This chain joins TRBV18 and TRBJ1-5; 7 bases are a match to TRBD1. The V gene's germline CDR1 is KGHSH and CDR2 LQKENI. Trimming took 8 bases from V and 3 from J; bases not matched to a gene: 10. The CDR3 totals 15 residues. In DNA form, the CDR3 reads TGTGCCAGCACCACGGGTACAGGGGTCAATCAGCCCCAGCATTTT. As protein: CASTTGTGVNQPQHF.

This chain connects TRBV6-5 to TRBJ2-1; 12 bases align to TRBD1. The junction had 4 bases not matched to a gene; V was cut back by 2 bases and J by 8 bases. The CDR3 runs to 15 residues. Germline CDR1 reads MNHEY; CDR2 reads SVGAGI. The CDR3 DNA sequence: TGTGCCAGCAGTTACGGGACAGGGGGCAGCGATGAGCAGTTCTTC. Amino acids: CASSYGTGGSDEQFF.

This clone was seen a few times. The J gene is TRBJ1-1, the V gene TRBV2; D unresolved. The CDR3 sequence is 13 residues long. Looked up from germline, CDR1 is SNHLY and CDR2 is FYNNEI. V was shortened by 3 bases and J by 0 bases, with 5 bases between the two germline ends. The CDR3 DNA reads TGTGCCAGCAGTGACCAGATGAACACTGAAGCTTTCTTT. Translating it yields CASSDQMNTEAFF.

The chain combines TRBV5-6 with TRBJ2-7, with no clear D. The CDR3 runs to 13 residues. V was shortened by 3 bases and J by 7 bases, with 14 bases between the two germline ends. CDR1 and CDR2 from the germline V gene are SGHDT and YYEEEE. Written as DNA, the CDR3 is TGTGCCAGCAGCTCTACCGGCCGGGCGGAGCAGTACTTC. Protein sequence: CASSSTGRAEQYF.